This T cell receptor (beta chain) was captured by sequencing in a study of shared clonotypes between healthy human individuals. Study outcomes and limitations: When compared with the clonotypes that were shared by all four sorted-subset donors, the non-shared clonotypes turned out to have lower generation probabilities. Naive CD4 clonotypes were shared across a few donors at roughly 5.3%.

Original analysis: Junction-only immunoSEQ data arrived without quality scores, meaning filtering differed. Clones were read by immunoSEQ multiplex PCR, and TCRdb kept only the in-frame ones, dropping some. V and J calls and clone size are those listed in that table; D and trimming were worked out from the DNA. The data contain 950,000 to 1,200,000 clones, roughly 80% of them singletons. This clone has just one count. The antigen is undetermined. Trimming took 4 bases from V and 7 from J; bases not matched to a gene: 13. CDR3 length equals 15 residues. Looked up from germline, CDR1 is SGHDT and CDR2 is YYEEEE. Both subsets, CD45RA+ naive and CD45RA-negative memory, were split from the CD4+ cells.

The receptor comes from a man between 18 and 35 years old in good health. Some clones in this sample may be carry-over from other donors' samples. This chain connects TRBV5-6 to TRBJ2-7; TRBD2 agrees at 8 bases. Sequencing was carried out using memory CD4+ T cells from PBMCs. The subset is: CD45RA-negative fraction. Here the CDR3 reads CASSPGGGLVAEQYF. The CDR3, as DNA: TGTGCCAGCAGCCCTGGGGGGGGACTAGTAGCGGAGCAGTACTTC.